This T cell receptor beta chain was captured in a study of control samples from healthy donors and cancer patients. TCRdb keeps only in-frame clones here, not all; method: immunoSEQ multiplex PCR. This sample carries around 130,000 clones, over 85% of them seen once, and the ten largest clones take approximately 4%. Germline CDR1 and CDR2: SGHNT and YYREEE (reference sequence). The CDR3 length is 14 residues. V was clipped by 4 bases and J by 0 bases, with 8 bases between them. The sequence was obtained from a young man in good health. This rearrangement joins TRBV5-4 to TRBJ1-3; D is unresolved. Source material: blood. CDR3 DNA: TGTGCCAGCAGCCCGTCGCTCTCTGGAAACACCATATATTTT. It codes for CASSPSLSGNTIYF.